One and the same sample provided the 17 T cell receptor beta chains below, sequenced in a study of vaccination and CD4 T cells after COVID-19. The assay that was used to sequence DNA from cultured CD4+ T cells was the Oncomine TCR Beta short-read assay. One entry per CDR3 protein results from TCRdb running MiXCR on the PCR reads. Of around 8,000 distinct CDR3 sequences listed, over 20% are singletons. These receptors have no identified antigens. Treatment: 10-day PBMC culture with coronavirus spike peptide pools or control peptides (ViraFEST assay). Here the sequenced sample was CD4+ T cells from blood, cultured in vitro, taken after SARS-CoV-2 vaccination. These receptors were taken from a human donor who had recovered from COVID-19.

This clonotype is classed as medium-sized. The CDR3 DNA reads as TGTGCCAGCAGCGTCCAGGGGACCAACGGAGCTTTCTTT. Translated, it gives CASSVQGTNGAFF. J is TRBJ1-1 and V is TRBV7-2, with D maybe TRBD1 (6 bases). With 5 bases removed from V and 10 bases from J, the gap between germline ends came to 17 bases. The CDR3 has 13 residues. CDR1 is SGHTA, CDR2 FQGNSA, per germline.

This clonotype appeared a few times. The chain carries TRBV19 and TRBJ1-5, with D unresolved. V was pared by 7 bases and J by 0 bases, with 13 bases between. Per the germline V gene, CDR1 is LNHDA and CDR2 is SQIVND (reference sequence). The CDR3 loop spans 15 amino acids. DNA of the CDR3: TGTGCCAGTATGTGGCAGGCGGCTAGCAATCAGCCCCAGCATTTT. This codes for CASMWQAASNQPQHF.

This clonotype ranks as medium-sized. The CDR3 is CASSYLRGHRTDTQYF. The CDR3 region has the DNA TGTGCCAGCAGTTACTTAAGGGGACACCGCACAGATACGCAGTATTTT. The chain combines TRBV6-5 with TRBJ2-3, with TRBD1 as a possible D gene (6 bases). Germline loops: CDR1 MNHEY, CDR2 SVGAGI. The CDR3 length is 16 residues. V was cut by 1 base and J by 1 base, with 12 bases left in between.

The DNA of the CDR3 is TGTGCCAGTGGGGTAGACCTTAATCAGCCCCAGCATTTT. Translating gives CASGVDLNQPQHF. The chain links TRBV19 to TRBJ1-5; D ambiguous. V was trimmed by 8 bases and J by 4 bases, leaving 12 bases between them. Germline V gene data show CDR1 as LNHDA and CDR2 as SQIVND (reference sequence). This CDR3 region has 13 residues.

The chain joins TRBV6-1 to TRBJ2-1; 9 nucleotides match TRBD1. The V gene end was trimmed by 6 bases and the J gene end by 4 bases; junction bases not matched to a gene: 7. Germline CDR1 MNHNS, CDR2 SASEGT. The CDR3 totals 15 residues. DNA of the CDR3: TGTGCCAGCAGGCCTGGGACAGGGACTTACAATGAGCAGTTCTTC. Protein sequence: CASRPGTGTYNEQFF.

This chain connects TRBV20-1 to TRBJ1-6, with 8 bases matching TRBD1. The CDR3 runs 15 residues. Germline lookup yields CDR1 DFQATT and CDR2 SNEGSKA (reference sequence). CDR3 protein: CSGRQGSSYNSPLHF. DNA of the CDR3: TGCAGCGGAAGACAGGGGAGCTCCTATAATTCACCCCTCCACTTT.

This clonotype has a count of ten or more. The chain carries TRBV7-6 and TRBJ2-3; 7 nucleotides align to TRBD2. Germline CDR1 SGHVS, CDR2 FNYEAQ. The ends lost 3 bases at V and 0 bases at J; junction bases unmatched: 6. The CDR3 is 16 amino acids. The CDR3 sequence: CASSLGTIHSTDTQYF. The CDR3 nucleotides read TGTGCCAGCAGCTTGGGGACTATCCACAGCACAGATACGCAGTATTTT.

This clonotype was found many times. The V and J genes are TRBV7-9 and TRBJ2-7, with a weak D call TRBD1 (5 bases). The CDR3 has 14 residues. V was trimmed by 11 bases and J by 3 bases, leaving 20 bases between them. Germline V lookup: CDR1 SEHNR, CDR2 FQNEAQ (reference sequence). Here the CDR3 reads CAATPRQGGYEQYF. CDR3 DNA sequence: TGTGCCGCAACGCCCCGGCAGGGCGGCTACGAGCAGTACTTC.

This clonotype was observed a handful of times. The rearrangement joins TRBV24-1 to TRBJ2-7, with 13 bases that match TRBD2. Germline CDR1 reads KGHDR; CDR2 reads SFDVKD. The CDR3 loop spans 15 amino acids. V lost 6 bases to trimming and J lost 1 base; unmatched junction nucleotides: 2. This chain's CDR3 is CATSTSGGASYEQYF. The CDR3 bases are TGTGCCACCAGTACTAGCGGGGGGGCTTCCTACGAGCAGTACTTC.

The rearrangement joins TRBV12-3 or TRBV12-4 to TRBJ1-1; perhaps TRBD1 as D (5 bases). The CDR3 totals 13 residues. V lost 1 base and J lost 4, with 7 bases in between. Here the CDR3 DNA reads TGTGCCAGCAGTTTAGACAGGACCACTGAAGCTTTCTTT. Amino acids: CASSLDRTTEAFF.

The rearrangement joins TRBV6-2 or TRBV6-3 to TRBJ2-1; TRBD1 might be the D (6 bases). The CDR3 runs 13 residues. Germline V gene lookup returns CDR1 MNHEY and CDR2 SVGEGT. Trimming stripped 2 bases from V and 10 bases from J, with 12 bases between. The CDR3 is CASSYKGVYEQFF. The CDR3 DNA reads as TGTGCCAGCAGTTACAAGGGGGTTTACGAGCAGTTCTTC.

This chain uses TRBV7-2 with TRBJ2-2, with 9 bases aligning to TRBD1. The CDR3 has 16 amino acids. Germline CDR1 SGHTA, CDR2 FQGNSA. The ends lost 5 bases at V and 6 bases at J; junction bases unmatched: 10. The CDR3 coding sequence is TGTGCCAGCAGCCTCCCGGGACAGGGTATTTCCGGGGAGCTGTTTTTT. Protein: CASSLPGQGISGELFF.

The chain has TRBV6-5 and TRBJ2-6, with D perhaps matching TRBD1 or TRBD2 (5 bases each). The CDR3 has 17 amino acids. CDR1 is MNHEY and CDR2 is SVGAGI in the germline V gene. V shed 2 bases and J shed 4 bases, with 15 bases lying between them. CDR3 in amino acids: CASSYRGEGSGANVLTF. In nucleotides, the CDR3 is TGTGCCAGCAGTTACCGGGGCGAGGGGTCCGGGGCCAACGTCCTGACTTTC.

This chain links TRBV20-1 with TRBJ2-2, with 10 positions matching TRBD2. Trimming took 0 bases from V and 6 from J; bases not matched to a gene: 7. The CDR3 runs to 16 residues. Germline-derived CDR1 and CDR2 are DFQATT and SNEGSKA (reference sequence). Here the CDR3 DNA reads TGCAGTGCTAGAGACGGTCAGCGGGGGGGAGCCGGGGAGCTGTTTTTT. It yields the protein CSARDGQRGGAGELFF.

This clonotype was detected once. The chain combines TRBV2 with TRBJ1-6; TRBD1 might be the D (6 bases). Deletions cut 6 bases from V and 7 bases from J, with 10 bases between. The CDR3 has 13 residues. Germline V gene lookup returns CDR1 SNHLY and CDR2 FYNNEI. The DNA of the CDR3 is TGTGCCAGCAGGGACAGATCCAATTCACCCCTCCACTTT. Translation: CASRDRSNSPLHF.

On this clonotype itself: A much larger clone differs from this one at a single base, so this may be a read error. The chain has TRBV7-8 and TRBJ2-5, with a tentative D call TRBD2 (5 bases). The CDR3 covers 12 residues. Germline V gene data show CDR1 as SGHVS and CDR2 as FQNEAQ. Trimming took 10 bases from V and 6 from J, leaving 15 bases between them. Written as DNA, the CDR3 is TGTGCCAACACCAAGCGGACTCAGACCCAGTACTTC. The encoded protein is CANTKRTQTQYF. The full variable domain, with the rest looked up from reference TRBV7-8 and TRBJ2-5, is GAGVSQSPRYKVAKRGQDVALRCDPISGHVSLFWYQQALGQGPEFLTYFQNEAQLDKSGLPSDRFFAERPEGSVSTLKIQRTQQEDSAVYLCANTKRTQTQYFGPGTRLLVL.

This clonotype has only a few counts. The chain couples TRBV6-5 to TRBJ2-1, with 10 bases identical to TRBD2. Trimming took 7 bases from V and 12 from J; bases not matched to a gene: 15. CDR1 is MNHEY, CDR2 SVGAGI, per germline. CDR3 length: 15 residues. This CDR3 reads CASKSSGRNKGGQFF. CDR3 in DNA: TGTGCCAGCAAATCTAGCGGGAGAAATAAGGGTGGGCAGTTCTTC.